This passage covers 21 T cell receptor beta chains from one sample sequenced in a study of T cell responses to AZD1222 COVID-19 vaccine. Using immunoSEQ multiplex PCR, the repertoire was profiled, and TCRdb retains in-frame clones only, with some absent. This sample has around 20,000 clones, with roughly 84% found just once. The source material was peripheral blood, sampled 28 days after the second AZD1222 dose. These TCRs come from an adult who received the AZD1222 COVID-19 vaccine.

The CDR3 region has the DNA TGTGCCAGTAGTGACAGGGGGCTCACTGAAGCTTTCTTT. Its protein is CASSDRGLTEAFF. The chain combines TRBV19 with TRBJ1-1, with 10 bases fitting TRBD1. Germline V gene lookup returns CDR1 LNHDA and CDR2 SQIVND (reference sequence). V lost 5 bases and J lost 4; bases outside the gene matches: 1. This CDR3 region has 13 residues. The variable domain in full, completed from reference TRBV19 and TRBJ1-1, reads DGGITQSPKYLFRKEGQNVTLSCEQNLNHDAMYWYRQDPGQGLRLIYYSQIVNDFQKGDIAEGYSVSREKKESFPLTVTSAQKNPTAFYLCASSDRGLTEAFFGQGTRLTVV.

The chain employs TRBV30 and TRBJ2-1; 7 nucleotides align to TRBD2. V was clipped by 0 bases and J by 10 bases; unmatched bases: 9. This CDR3 is built from 14 residues. Per the germline V gene, CDR1 is GTSNPN and CDR2 is SVGIG (reference sequence). The CDR3 region has the DNA TGTGCCTGGAGTGTACAGCGGCTAGCGGTAGAGCAGTTCTTC. It is translated as CAWSVQRLAVEQFF. Filled out from reference TRBV30 and TRBJ2-1, the complete variable domain reads SQTIHQWPATLVQPVGSPLSLECTVEGTSNPNLYWYRQAAGRGLQLLFYSVGIGQISSEVPQNLSASRPQDRQFILSSKKLLLSDSGFYLCAWSVQRLAVEQFFGPGTRLTVL.

This clone was seen just once. The chain is built from TRBV4-3 and TRBJ2-1, with D possibly matching TRBD2 (5 bases). V was trimmed by 4 bases and J by 2 bases, leaving 9 bases between them. The germline V gene has CDR1 LGHNA and CDR2 YSLEER. This CDR3 is built from 14 residues. The CDR3 spells CASSLGIAYNEQFF. CDR3 sequence (DNA): TGCGCCAGCAGCCTCGGGATTGCCTACAATGAGCAGTTCTTC.

The rearrangement uses TRBV2 and TRBJ2-5, with D tentatively TRBD1 (6 bases). The CDR3 runs 15 residues. Trimming removed 8 bases at V and 0 bases at J, with 16 bases between. In germline, CDR1 is SNHLY, CDR2 FYNNEI. CDR3: CASVGAGAHQETQYF. In nucleotides, the CDR3 is TGTGCCAGCGTGGGAGCAGGGGCTCACCAAGAGACCCAGTACTTC.

The J gene is TRBJ2-1, the V gene TRBV9, with a possible D match to TRBD2 (6 bases). Trimming removed 0 bases from V and 8 bases from J, with 18 bases in between. This CDR3 region has 16 residues. Germline V gene sequence: CDR1 SGDLS, CDR2 YYNGEE. This CDR3 is CASSVGGREWADEQFF. The CDR3 DNA sequence: TGTGCCAGCAGCGTAGGGGGACGGGAGTGGGCAGATGAGCAGTTCTTC.

This rearrangement joins TRBV28 to TRBJ2-7; TRBD1 matches 9 bases. The CDR3 loop spans 15 amino acids. CDR1 is MDHEN and CDR2 is SYDVKM in the germline V gene. V lost 5 bases and J lost 5; bases outside the gene matches: 10. The CDR3 spells CASSPPGQGTNEQYF. CDR3 nucleotides: TGTGCCAGCAGTCCCCCGGGACAGGGAACCAACGAGCAGTACTTC.

A remark on this clone: Germline is not matched at one junction end, which may reflect a read error. J is TRBJ2-7 and V is TRBV2; tentative D call: TRBD2 (5 bases). The CDR3 contains 14 residues. Germline V lookup: CDR1 SNHLY, CDR2 FYNNEI. The CDR3 sequence: CASREGRTSYEQYF. For the CDR3, the DNA is TGTGCCAGCAGGGAAGGGAGAACCTCCTACGAGCAGTACTTC.

The chain joins TRBV3-1 (or the pseudogene TRBV3-2) to TRBJ2-7; the D gene is possibly TRBD2 (5 bases). CDR3 length: 16 residues. The ends were cut back, 7 bases at V and 4 bases at J, with 23 bases in the middle. Germline V gene sequence: CDR1 LGHDT, CDR2 YNNKEL (reference sequence). The CDR3: CASTHRAEAGSYEQYF. CDR3 DNA sequence: TGTGCCAGCACTCACCGCGCGGAGGCTGGCTCTTACGAGCAGTACTTC.

The chain has TRBV3-1 (or the pseudogene TRBV3-2) and TRBJ2-1, with no clear D. Germline V lookup: CDR1 LGHDT, CDR2 YNNKEL (reference sequence). Trimming took off 10 bases at V and 0 bases at J, with 13 bases between the two ends. The CDR3 length is 14 residues. The CDR3 here is CATRRQSSYNEQFF. In DNA, the CDR3 is TGTGCCACAAGGCGCCAGAGCTCCTACAATGAGCAGTTCTTC.

The count of this clone is one. The chain combines TRBV5-8 with TRBJ1-1, with a possible D match to TRBD1 (6 bases). Per the germline V gene, CDR1 is SGHTS and CDR2 is YDEGEE. The CDR3 sequence is 17 residues long. V dropped 1 base and J dropped 0 bases, with 16 bases sitting between them. This CDR3 reads CASSLYTGRFMNTEAFF. The CDR3 DNA reads TGTGCCAGCAGCTTGTATACAGGGCGCTTTATGAACACTGAAGCTTTCTTT.

The CDR3 spells CASSLTGTRGYTF. DNA for the CDR3: TGTGCCAGCAGCCTGACAGGCACCAGGGGCTACACCTTC. J is TRBJ1-2 and V is TRBV5-6; D may be TRBD1 (6 bases). Germline values: CDR1 SGHDT, CDR2 YYEEEE. The V end lost 4 bases, the J end lost 8 bases, and 15 bases lay between the germline ends. The length of the CDR3 is 13 residues.

V and J are TRBV5-5 and TRBJ2-5; no reliable D call. The germline V gene encodes CDR1 SGHKS and CDR2 YYEKEE (reference sequence). With 1 base removed from V and 3 bases from J, the gap between germline ends came to 7 bases. CDR3 size: 13 residues. CDR3 residues: CASSLRKEETQYF. CDR3 nucleotide sequence: TGTGCCAGCAGCTTGAGGAAGGAAGAGACCCAGTACTTC. Based on the CDR3 plus reference TRBV5-5 and TRBJ2-5, the full variable domain is DAGVTQSPTHLIKTRGQQVTLRCSPISGHKSVSWYQQVLGQGPQFIFQYYEKEERGRGNFPDRFSARQFPNYSSELNVNALLLGDSALYLCASSLRKEETQYFGPGTRLLVL.

The V gene is TRBV5-4, the J gene TRBJ1-1; D gene unclear. Per the germline V gene, CDR1 is SGHNT and CDR2 is YYREEE (reference sequence). Trimming left V 3 bases short and J 2 bases short, with 11 bases between. The CDR3 loop spans 14 amino acids. The CDR3 nucleotides read TGTGCCAGCAGCTGGCAACCCGAAAACACTGAAGCTTTCTTT. Its protein product is CASSWQPENTEAFF.

The CDR3 sequence: CASSLDSEKGRTGELFF. In DNA, the CDR3 is TGTGCCAGCAGCTTAGATTCTGAGAAAGGCAGGACCGGGGAGCTGTTTTTT. This rearrangement joins TRBV7-2 to TRBJ2-2, with D hard to call. V lost 1 base and J 5 bases, leaving 17 bases between the germline ends. Germline V gene sequence: CDR1 SGHTA, CDR2 FQGNSA. The CDR3 spans 17 residues.

CDR3 sequence reads: CAISEPQGGREKLFF. CDR3 nucleotide sequence: TGTGCCATCAGTGAGCCTCAGGGAGGACGGGAAAAACTGTTTTTT. This chain joins TRBV10-3 and TRBJ1-4; possibly TRBD1 for D (5 bases). V was clipped by 2 bases and J by 8 bases, with 15 bases between them. Per the germline V gene, CDR1 is ENHRY and CDR2 is SYGVKD. The CDR3 spans 15 residues.

This clone was picked up a small number of times. V gene TRBV2 combines with J gene TRBJ2-3; 14 bases align to TRBD2. Germline loops: CDR1 SNHLY, CDR2 FYNNEI. The CDR3 is made up of 15 amino acids. Trimming at V came to 7 bases and at J to 4 bases, leaving 4 bases not matched to a gene. This CDR3 is CASNKGLAGADTQYF. Here the CDR3 DNA reads TGTGCCAGCAATAAGGGACTAGCGGGAGCAGATACGCAGTATTTT. Together with reference TRBV2 and TRBJ2-3, the CDR3 gives the full variable domain: EPEVTQTPSHQVTQMGQEVILRCVPISNHLYFYWYRQILGQKVEFLVSFYNNEISEKSEIFDDQFSVERPDGSNFTLKIRSTKLEDSAMYFCASNKGLAGADTQYFGPGTRLTVL.

The chain links TRBV19 to TRBJ1-2; D is unclear. Per germline, CDR1 LNHDA and CDR2 SQIVND (reference sequence). V lost 5 bases and J lost 4, with 11 bases in between. The CDR3 has 13 residues. CDR3 nucleotides: TGTGCCAGTAGTCCCGCCGTATTCTATGGCTACACCTTC. Protein sequence: CASSPAVFYGYTF.

The chain carries TRBV6-2 or TRBV6-3 and TRBJ1-6; D remains unclear. Germline loops: CDR1 MNHEY, CDR2 SVGEGT. Trimming left V 2 bases short and J 7 bases short, with 3 bases between. This CDR3 is 12 amino acids long. This CDR3 is CASSYGNSPLHF. The CDR3 region has the DNA TGTGCCAGCAGTTACGGGAATTCACCCCTCCACTTT.

The rearrangement links TRBV5-1 to TRBJ2-6; 8 positions agree with TRBD1. V dropped 4 bases and J dropped 3; count of bases not matched to a gene: 6. The CDR3 is 16 amino acids. The V gene's germline CDR1 is SGHRS and CDR2 YFSETQ. The CDR3 region has the DNA TGCGCCAGCAGCAGGGAGACAGGGGTTGGGGCCAACGTCCTGACTTTC. Encoded protein: CASSRETGVGANVLTF.

The V gene is TRBV28, the J gene TRBJ1-2; no clear D. Trimming took off 8 bases at V and 3 bases at J, with 10 bases between the two ends. The CDR3 has 12 residues. Germline values: CDR1 MDHEN, CDR2 SYDVKM. The CDR3 protein is CASLSEDYGYTF. The CDR3 DNA sequence: TGTGCCAGCCTATCGGAGGACTATGGCTACACCTTC.

The V and J genes are TRBV10-2 and TRBJ2-3, with a tentative D call TRBD2 (6 bases). This CDR3 region has 15 residues. The germline gives CDR1 WSHSY, CDR2 SAAADI. Trimming removed 7 bases from V and 0 bases from J, with 14 bases in between. The CDR3 reads CASKDRRASTDTQYF. The DNA of the CDR3 is TGCGCCAGCAAAGATCGGAGGGCTAGCACAGATACGCAGTATTTT.